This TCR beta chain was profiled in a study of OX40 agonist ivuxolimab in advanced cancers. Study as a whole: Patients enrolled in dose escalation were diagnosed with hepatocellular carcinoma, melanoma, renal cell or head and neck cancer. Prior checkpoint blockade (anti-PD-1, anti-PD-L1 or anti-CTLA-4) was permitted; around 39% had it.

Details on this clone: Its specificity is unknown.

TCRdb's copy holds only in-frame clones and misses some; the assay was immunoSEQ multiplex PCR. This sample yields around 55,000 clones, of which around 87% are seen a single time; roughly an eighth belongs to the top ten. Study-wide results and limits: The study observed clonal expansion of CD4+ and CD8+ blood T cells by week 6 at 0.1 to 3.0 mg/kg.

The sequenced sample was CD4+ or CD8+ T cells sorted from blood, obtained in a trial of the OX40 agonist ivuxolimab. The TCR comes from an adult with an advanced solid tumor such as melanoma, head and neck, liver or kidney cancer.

CDR3 protein: CASSLQSGSSYEQYF. The CDR3 bases are TGCGCCAGCAGCTTACAGAGCGGGAGCTCCTACGAGCAGTACTTC. V and J are TRBV5-1 and TRBJ2-5; TRBD2 matches at 8 bases. The J call may not be correct, given that the DNA end is closer to TRBJ2-7. The CDR3 loop spans 15 amino acids. Germline V CDR1 and CDR2: SGHRS, YFSETQ.